A single sample gave rise to the 14 T cell receptor beta chains below, sequenced in a study of T cell responses to AZD1222 COVID-19 vaccine. The table came from immunoSEQ multiplex PCR; TCRdb's copy has only in-frame clones and leaves some out. The profile shows about 110,000 clones, 80% to 95% of them singletons. The sample consisted of peripheral blood, taken 28 days after the second AZD1222 dose. The source is an adult who received the AZD1222 COVID-19 vaccine.

This chain links TRBV6-4 with TRBJ2-1, with 9 bases lining up with TRBD2. The CDR3 totals 17 residues. Germline V gene data show CDR1 as MRHNA and CDR2 as SNTAGT. With 2 bases clipped from V and 2 bases from J, the junction kept 7 bases outside the gene matches. CDR3 residues: CASSDGGLAGAYNEQFF. DNA for the CDR3: TGTGCCAGCAGTGACGGTGGATTAGCGGGGGCCTACAATGAGCAGTTCTTC.

The V gene is TRBV6-1, the J gene TRBJ2-1; TRBD2 is a possible D gene (5 bases). The germline V gene encodes CDR1 MNHNS and CDR2 SASEGT. V was pared by 4 bases and J by 0 bases, with 13 bases between. CDR3 length: 16 amino acids. The CDR3, as DNA: TGTGCCAGCAGTGGGCTAGCAAAAGTCTCCTACAATGAGCAGTTCTTC. Its protein is CASSGLAKVSYNEQFF.

The gene calls are TRBV3-1 (or the pseudogene TRBV3-2) and TRBJ2-7, with D possibly TRBD1 on 6 matching bases. The germline V and J ends were trimmed by 5 bases and 0 bases, with 20 bases remaining between them. The germline V gene encodes CDR1 LGHDT and CDR2 YNNKEL (reference sequence). The CDR3 length is 17 residues. The CDR3: CASSELPGQPSSYEQYF. The CDR3 DNA is TGTGCCAGCAGCGAACTCCCGGGACAACCGAGCTCCTACGAGCAGTACTTC.

The CDR3 DNA reads TGTGCCAGCAGTTTTAAAATCCGTACGATAGCTTTCTTT. Translated: CASSFKIRTIAFF. J is TRBJ1-1 and V is TRBV12-3 or TRBV12-4; unclear D gene. This CDR3 is 13 amino acids long. Trimming took off 3 bases at V and 10 bases at J, with 15 bases between the two ends.

The gene calls are TRBV20-1 and TRBJ2-3; D uncertain. CDR3 length: 11 amino acids. V lost 5 bases and J 4 bases, leaving 7 bases between the germline ends. The germline V gene has CDR1 DFQATT and CDR2 SNEGSKA (reference sequence). The CDR3 loop reads CSAAVPDTQYF. The CDR3 region has the DNA TGCAGTGCTGCGGTACCAGATACGCAGTATTTT.

The chain employs TRBV3-1 (or the pseudogene TRBV3-2) and TRBJ1-3; tentatively, D is TRBD1 (5 bases). This CDR3 is built from 17 residues. Between the trimmed V and J ends, which lost 0 bases and 4 bases, there was a span of 16 bases. Germline V gene sequence: CDR1 LGHDT, CDR2 YNNKEL (reference sequence). The CDR3 sequence: CASSQDRAGPLGNTIYF. In DNA form, the CDR3 reads TGTGCCAGCAGCCAAGATAGGGCAGGGCCTCTCGGAAACACCATATATTTT.

V gene TRBV7-8 combines with J gene TRBJ1-1; D is perhaps TRBD1 (5 bases). CDR1 is SGHVS, CDR2 FQNEAQ, per germline. V shed 1 base and J shed 10 bases, with 13 bases lying between them. The CDR3 is 13 residues long. Here the CDR3 reads CASSLVSGRGAFF. For the CDR3, the DNA is TGTGCCAGCAGCTTAGTTTCAGGGCGCGGAGCTTTCTTT.

In its sample, this clone was seen once. The V gene is TRBV6-2 or TRBV6-3, the J gene TRBJ2-3; 7 nucleotides agree with TRBD1. CDR3 size: 15 residues. The germline CDR1 and CDR2 sequences are MNHEY and SVGEGT. Trimming removed 5 bases from V and 3 bases from J; junction bases left unmatched: 8. DNA for the CDR3: TGTGCCAGCAGTACCGACAGGGTGGGTACAGATACGCAGTATTTT. It encodes CASSTDRVGTDTQYF.

The V gene is TRBV27, the J gene TRBJ1-1; no clear D. CDR1 and CDR2 (germline): MNHEY, SMNVEV (reference sequence). With 3 bases removed from V and 7 bases from J, the gap between germline ends came to 12 bases. CDR3 length: 13 residues. The CDR3 DNA sequence: TGTGCCAGCAGTTTTAGGTTAGGGAATGAAGCTTTCTTT. Protein product: CASSFRLGNEAFF.

The V and J genes are TRBV28 and TRBJ1-2, with D maybe TRBD1 (5 bases). The germline V and J ends were trimmed by 1 base and 1 base, with 19 bases remaining between them. CDR3 length equals 18 residues. Germline assignment: CDR1 MDHEN and CDR2 SYDVKM. The CDR3: CASSLSGFRQNDNYGYTF. The DNA for the CDR3 is TGTGCCAGCAGTTTATCGGGGTTCAGACAGAACGATAACTATGGCTACACCTTC.

The chain recombines TRBV6-5 with TRBJ1-1; the D gene is possibly TRBD1 (6 bases). Germline assignment: CDR1 MNHEY and CDR2 SVGAGI. The CDR3 length is 13 residues. Trimming cost V 2 bases and J 7 bases, with 11 bases left between them. The DNA of the CDR3 is TGTGCCAGCAGTTACGCGGACAGCCATGAAGCTTTCTTT. This gives the protein CASSYADSHEAFF.

The chain uses TRBV6-5 and TRBJ2-7; 10 bases agree with TRBD1. V dropped 6 bases and J dropped 3; count of bases not matched to a gene: 8. Germline V gene data show CDR1 as MNHEY and CDR2 as SVGAGI. This CDR3 is built from 15 residues. The CDR3 bases are TGTGCCAGCAGGACCGGGACAGGGGAAGGCTACGAGCAGTACTTC. As protein: CASRTGTGEGYEQYF.

This clone has more than one count but fewer than ten. The chain recombines TRBV7-6 with TRBJ1-4; D gene unclear. V was shortened by 1 base and J by 9 bases, with 21 bases between the two germline ends. The CDR3 totals 17 residues. Germline assignment: CDR1 SGHVS and CDR2 FNYEAQ. In DNA form, the CDR3 reads TGTGCCAGCAGCTTAGAAACTCACGCAGGCCTGAGGAAAAAACTGTTTTTT. As protein: CASSLETHAGLRKKLFF.

The chain is built from TRBV27 and TRBJ1-5; a possible D gene is TRBD1 (5 bases). The germline gives CDR1 MNHEY, CDR2 SMNVEV (reference sequence). CDR3 length: 14 residues. Trimming left V 3 bases short and J 7 bases short, with 13 bases between. The CDR3 DNA follows: TGTGCCAGCAGTTTGGGGGGGTTCGGGCAGCCCCAGCATTTT. Translation: CASSLGGFGQPQHF.